The 10 T cell receptor beta chains in this list originate from one sample, sequenced in a study of blood T cell repertoires in COVID-19 (TCRdb year 2020). The library was prepared using the immunoSEQ multiplex PCR assay. TCRdb re-hosts the immuneACCESS table, in-frame sequences only. Its copies lack some clones; in the studies checked, an unresolved V gene accounts for under half of them, and the cause for the rest is not known. For this sample the table gives 70,000 to 95,000 clones, of which 86% were detected only once. Jointly, the top ten make up 20% to 30% of the sample. The sequenced sample consisted of peripheral blood. The source is a human donor in a cohort sampled during active COVID-19.

This clone was detected only a few times. The chain has TRBV4-1 and TRBJ1-6; no clear D. Germline V lookup: CDR1 MGHRA, CDR2 YSYEKL. The CDR3 contains 14 residues. The V end was cut by 0 bases, the J end by 7 bases, with 7 bases between. CDR3 protein: CASSQDFPNSPLHF. In DNA form, the CDR3 reads TGCGCCAGCAGCCAAGATTTCCCGAATTCACCCCTCCACTTT.

The chain joins TRBV7-9 to TRBJ1-1; D is perhaps TRBD1 (5 bases). Germline V gene lookup returns CDR1 SEHNR and CDR2 FQNEAQ (reference sequence). The length of the CDR3 is 16 residues. V lost 5 bases and J 3 bases, leaving 19 bases between the germline ends. The CDR3 nucleotides are TGTGCCAGCAGCAGTAAATTCCCGGGGGGGGACACTGAAGCTTTCTTT. This codes for CASSSKFPGGDTEAFF.

This clone appeared once. The V and J genes are TRBV6-1 and TRBJ1-6; no firm D call. Looked up from germline, CDR1 is MNHNS and CDR2 is SASEGT. The CDR3 covers 14 residues. V was clipped by 2 bases and J by 5 bases, with 7 bases between them. The CDR3 bases are TGTGCCAGCAGTGAAAGTCAGAATAATTCACCCCTCCACTTT. This encodes CASSESQNNSPLHF.

This chain joins TRBV9 and TRBJ2-1, with D maybe TRBD1 (6 bases). V was trimmed by 4 bases and J by 12 bases, leaving 14 bases between them. The CDR3 spans 12 residues. The germline V gene encodes CDR1 SGDLS and CDR2 YYNGEE. CDR3 in DNA: TGTGCCAGCAGCTCAGGGGCAGGTTGGCAGTTCTTC. This sequence encodes CASSSGAGWQFF.

The J gene is TRBJ2-1, the V gene TRBV29-1; perhaps TRBD2 as D (6 bases). V shed 6 bases and J shed 8 bases, with 14 bases lying between them. Germline V gives CDR1 SQVTM, CDR2 ANQGSEA. The CDR3 extends over 12 amino acids. The CDR3 nucleotides are TGCAGCGTCCTCTCACCGGGGGATGAGCAGTTCTTC. It encodes CSVLSPGDEQFF.

The rearrangement links TRBV5-1 to TRBJ2-7; perhaps TRBD1 as D (6 bases). The CDR3 extends over 15 amino acids. V dropped 0 bases and J dropped 5 bases, with 15 bases sitting between them. Per germline, CDR1 SGHRS and CDR2 YFSETQ. CDR3 nucleotide sequence: TGCGCCAGCAGCTTGGGCAGGGGATACGGCGACGAGCAGTACTTC. Translation gives CASSLGRGYGDEQYF.

The genes are TRBV28 and TRBJ2-7, with 8 bases that match TRBD1. The length of the CDR3 is 15 residues. V gave up 2 bases and J gave up 4 bases; unmatched junction bases: 7. Germline V gene sequence: CDR1 MDHEN, CDR2 SYDVKM. The CDR3 coding sequence is TGTGCCAGCAGTTTACGGACAGGGATCCGATACGAGCAGTACTTC. It is translated as CASSLRTGIRYEQYF.

This chain links TRBV30 with TRBJ1-5; the D gene is possibly TRBD1 (5 bases). Germline loops: CDR1 GTSNPN, CDR2 SVGIG (reference sequence). Between the trimmed V and J ends, which lost 1 base and 2 bases, there was a span of 15 bases. The CDR3 totals 16 residues. The CDR3 region is CAWSGGVGSRNQPQHF. The CDR3 coding sequence is TGTGCCTGGAGTGGGGGCGTGGGTTCTCGCAATCAGCCCCAGCATTTT.

This chain uses TRBV19 with TRBJ2-1; TRBD1 aligns across 7 bases. V lost 6 bases to trimming and J lost 3 bases; unmatched junction nucleotides: 11. Germline CDR1 LNHDA, CDR2 SQIVND (reference sequence). The CDR3 consists of 16 residues. This CDR3 is CASSNFPRQGYNEQFF. In DNA form, the CDR3 reads TGTGCCAGTAGCAACTTCCCCCGACAGGGCTACAATGAGCAGTTCTTC.

V is TRBV18 and J is TRBJ1-1; D call uncertain. The germline CDR1 and CDR2 sequences are KGHSH and LQKENI. V gave up 5 bases and J gave up 7 bases, with 14 bases separating them. This CDR3 region has 13 residues. CDR3 bases: TGTGCCAGCTCAAAACAACCAGCAGGTGAAGCTTTCTTT. Residues: CASSKQPAGEAFF.